What follows is one T cell receptor beta chain and its context. TCRdb keeps only in-frame clones here, not all; method: immunoSEQ multiplex PCR. The sample records tens of thousands of clones, approximately 90% being singletons. This sample was included in a study of control samples from healthy donors and cancer patients. The germline V and J ends were trimmed by 4 bases and 4 bases, with 11 bases remaining between them. The germline gives CDR1 SGDLS, CDR2 YYNGEE. CDR3 length: 13 residues. The sample consisted of PBMCs. The chain couples TRBV9 to TRBJ1-2; D remains unclear. This receptor was obtained from a woman between 55 and 75 years old with head and neck cancer. CDR3 in DNA: TGTGCCAGCAGCTCGACGGAGACCTATGGCTACACCTTC. It encodes CASSSTETYGYTF.